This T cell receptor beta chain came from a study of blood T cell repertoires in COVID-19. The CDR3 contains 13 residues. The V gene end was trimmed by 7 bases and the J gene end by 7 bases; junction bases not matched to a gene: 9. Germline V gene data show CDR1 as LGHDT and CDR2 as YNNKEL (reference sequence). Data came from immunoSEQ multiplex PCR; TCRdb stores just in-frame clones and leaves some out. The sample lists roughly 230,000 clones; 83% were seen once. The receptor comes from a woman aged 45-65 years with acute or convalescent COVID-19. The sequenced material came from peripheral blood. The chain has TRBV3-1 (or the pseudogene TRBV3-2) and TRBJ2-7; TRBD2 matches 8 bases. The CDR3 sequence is CASTPGLEGEQYF. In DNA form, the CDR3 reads TGTGCCAGCACCCCGGGACTAGAAGGAGAGCAGTACTTC.